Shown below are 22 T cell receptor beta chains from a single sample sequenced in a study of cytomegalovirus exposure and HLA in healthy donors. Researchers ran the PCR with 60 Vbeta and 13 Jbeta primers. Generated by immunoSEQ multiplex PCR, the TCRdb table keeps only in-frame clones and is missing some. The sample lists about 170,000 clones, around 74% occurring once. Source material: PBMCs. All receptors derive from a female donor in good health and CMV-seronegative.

The CDR3 region has the DNA TGCAGCGTTGAGACCCAACAGGGCCTCCTGAACACTGAAGCTTTCTTT. Its translation: CSVETQQGLLNTEAFF. The chain is built from TRBV29-1 and TRBJ1-1, with D perhaps matching TRBD1 (6 bases). Between the trimmed V and J ends, which lost 3 bases and 0 bases, there was a span of 17 bases. The CDR3 is 16 residues long. In germline, CDR1 is SQVTM, CDR2 ANQGSEA.

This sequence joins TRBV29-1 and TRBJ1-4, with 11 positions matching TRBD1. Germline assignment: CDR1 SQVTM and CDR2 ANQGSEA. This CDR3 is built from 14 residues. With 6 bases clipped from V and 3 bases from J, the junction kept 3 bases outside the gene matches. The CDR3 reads CSVGQGGSNEKLFF. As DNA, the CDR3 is TGCAGCGTGGGACAGGGGGGGTCTAATGAAAAACTGTTTTTT.

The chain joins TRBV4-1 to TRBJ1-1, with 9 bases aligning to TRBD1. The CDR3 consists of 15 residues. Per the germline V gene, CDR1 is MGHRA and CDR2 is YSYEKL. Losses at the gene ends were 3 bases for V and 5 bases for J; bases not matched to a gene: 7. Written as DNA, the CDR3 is TGCGCCAGCAGCCAGGACACAGGGGGCAGGACTGAAGCTTTCTTT. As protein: CASSQDTGGRTEAFF.

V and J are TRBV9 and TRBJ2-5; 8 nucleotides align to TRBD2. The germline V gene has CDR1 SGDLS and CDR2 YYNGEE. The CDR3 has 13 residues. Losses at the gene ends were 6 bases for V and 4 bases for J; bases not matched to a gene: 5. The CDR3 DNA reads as TGTGCCAGCAATCGGGAGGGCTTAGAGACCCAGTACTTC. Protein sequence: CASNREGLETQYF.

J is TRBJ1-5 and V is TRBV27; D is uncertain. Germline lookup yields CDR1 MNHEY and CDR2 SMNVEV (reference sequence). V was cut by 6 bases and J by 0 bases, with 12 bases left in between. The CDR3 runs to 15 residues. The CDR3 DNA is TGTGCCAGCAGCCGATACCGGGGTAGCAATCAGCCCCAGCATTTT. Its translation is CASSRYRGSNQPQHF.

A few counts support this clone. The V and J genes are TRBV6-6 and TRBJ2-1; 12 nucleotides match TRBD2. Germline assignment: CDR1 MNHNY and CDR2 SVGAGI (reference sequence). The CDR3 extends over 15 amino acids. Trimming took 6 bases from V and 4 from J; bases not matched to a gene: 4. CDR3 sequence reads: CASRPLAGGYNEQFF. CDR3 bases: TGTGCCAGCAGGCCACTAGCGGGAGGATACAATGAGCAGTTCTTC.

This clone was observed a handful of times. The CDR3 is CASSDSSGNTIYF. CDR3 DNA sequence: TGTGCCAGCAGTGACAGCTCTGGAAACACCATATATTTT. The rearrangement links TRBV2 to TRBJ1-3; D uncertain. Germline assignment: CDR1 SNHLY and CDR2 FYNNEI. The ends were cut back, 3 bases at V and 0 bases at J, with 3 bases in the middle. The CDR3 is 13 amino acids.

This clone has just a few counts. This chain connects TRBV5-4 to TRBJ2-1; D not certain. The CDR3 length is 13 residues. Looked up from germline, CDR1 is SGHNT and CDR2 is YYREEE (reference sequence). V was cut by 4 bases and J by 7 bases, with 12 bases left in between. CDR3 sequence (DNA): TGTGCCAGCAGCCCCGTCAGTTGGAATGAGCAGTTCTTC. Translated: CASSPVSWNEQFF.

The CDR3, as DNA: TGCAGCGCCCAGGGGGCGGCAGATGAAAAACTGTTTTTT. Residues: CSAQGAADEKLFF. The chain couples TRBV29-1 to TRBJ1-4, with 8 positions matching TRBD1. CDR1 is SQVTM and CDR2 is ANQGSEA in the germline V gene. Germline trimming cut 7 bases from V and 6 bases from J; bases unmatched to any gene: 7. CDR3 length: 13 amino acids.

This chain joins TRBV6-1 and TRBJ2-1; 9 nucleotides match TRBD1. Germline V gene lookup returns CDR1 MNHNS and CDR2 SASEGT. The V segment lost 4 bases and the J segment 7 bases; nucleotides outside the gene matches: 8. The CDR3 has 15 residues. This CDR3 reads CASSVTGGAGNEQFF. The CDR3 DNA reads TGTGCCAGCAGTGTTACAGGGGGCGCGGGTAATGAGCAGTTCTTC.

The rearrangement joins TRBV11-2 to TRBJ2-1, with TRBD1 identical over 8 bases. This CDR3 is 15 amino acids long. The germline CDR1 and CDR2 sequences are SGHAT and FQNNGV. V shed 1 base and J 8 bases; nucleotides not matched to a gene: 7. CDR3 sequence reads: CASSLGGAGGHEQFF. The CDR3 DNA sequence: TGTGCCAGCAGCTTAGGGGGGGCAGGGGGCCATGAGCAGTTCTTC.

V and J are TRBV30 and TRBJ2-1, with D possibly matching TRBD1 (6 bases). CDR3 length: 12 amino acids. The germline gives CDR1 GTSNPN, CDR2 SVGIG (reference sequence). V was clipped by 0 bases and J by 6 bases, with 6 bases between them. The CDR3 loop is CAWSVQGNEQFF. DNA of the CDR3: TGTGCCTGGAGTGTACAGGGCAATGAGCAGTTCTTC.

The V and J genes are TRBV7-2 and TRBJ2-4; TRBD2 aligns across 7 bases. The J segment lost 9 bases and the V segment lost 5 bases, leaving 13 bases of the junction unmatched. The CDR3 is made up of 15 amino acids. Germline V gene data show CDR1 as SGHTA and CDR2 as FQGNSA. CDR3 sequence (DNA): TGTGCCAGCAGCCCCCGCCGCGGGAGTCTGTTCATTCAGTACTTC. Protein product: CASSPRRGSLFIQYF.

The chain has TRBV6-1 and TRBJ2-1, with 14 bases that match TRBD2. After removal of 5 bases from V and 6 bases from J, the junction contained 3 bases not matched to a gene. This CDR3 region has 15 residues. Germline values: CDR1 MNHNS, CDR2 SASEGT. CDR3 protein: CASSSGTSGSNEQFF. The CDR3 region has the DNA TGTGCCAGCAGTTCCGGGACTAGCGGGAGCAATGAGCAGTTCTTC.

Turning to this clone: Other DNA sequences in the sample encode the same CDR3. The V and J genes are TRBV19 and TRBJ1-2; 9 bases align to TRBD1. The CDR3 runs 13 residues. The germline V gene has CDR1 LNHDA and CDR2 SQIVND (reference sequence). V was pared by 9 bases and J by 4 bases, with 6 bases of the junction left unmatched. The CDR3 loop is CASSRDRAYGYTF. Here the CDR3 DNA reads TGTGCCAGCTCACGGGACAGGGCCTATGGCTACACCTTC.

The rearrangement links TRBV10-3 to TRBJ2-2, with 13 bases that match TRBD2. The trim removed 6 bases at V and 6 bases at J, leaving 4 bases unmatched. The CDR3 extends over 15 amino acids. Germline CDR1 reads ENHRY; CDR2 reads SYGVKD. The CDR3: CAISKGLAGAGELFF. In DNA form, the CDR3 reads TGTGCCATCAGCAAAGGACTAGCGGGGGCCGGGGAGCTGTTTTTT.

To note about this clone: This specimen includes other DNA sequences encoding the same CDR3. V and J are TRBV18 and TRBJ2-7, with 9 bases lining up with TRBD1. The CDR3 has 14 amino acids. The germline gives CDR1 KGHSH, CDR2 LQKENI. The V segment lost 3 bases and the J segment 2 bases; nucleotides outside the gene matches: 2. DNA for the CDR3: TGTGCCAGCTCACCCGGGACAGGGCCCTACGAGCAGTACTTC. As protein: CASSPGTGPYEQYF.

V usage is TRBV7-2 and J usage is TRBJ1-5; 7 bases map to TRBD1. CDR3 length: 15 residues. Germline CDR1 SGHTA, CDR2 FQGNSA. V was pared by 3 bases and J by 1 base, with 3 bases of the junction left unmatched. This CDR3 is CASSLGTVSNQPQHF. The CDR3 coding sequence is TGTGCCAGCAGCTTGGGGACAGTAAGCAATCAGCCCCAGCATTTT. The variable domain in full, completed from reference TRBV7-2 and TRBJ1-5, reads GAGVSQSPSNKVTEKGKDVELRCDPISGHTALYWYRQSLGQGLEFLIYFQGNSAPDKSGLPSDRFSAERTGGSVSTLTIQRTQQEDSAVYLCASSLGTVSNQPQHFGDGTRLSIL.

The CDR3 sequence is CASSTGGASYEQYF. The CDR3 bases are TGCGCCAGCTCTACCGGGGGGGCGTCCTACGAGCAGTACTTC. The V gene is TRBV5-1, the J gene TRBJ2-7; TRBD2 aligns across 8 bases. CDR1 SGHRS and CDR2 YFSETQ come from the germline V gene. Unmatched junction bases numbered 7, after V lost 7 bases and J lost 1 base. The CDR3 has 14 residues.

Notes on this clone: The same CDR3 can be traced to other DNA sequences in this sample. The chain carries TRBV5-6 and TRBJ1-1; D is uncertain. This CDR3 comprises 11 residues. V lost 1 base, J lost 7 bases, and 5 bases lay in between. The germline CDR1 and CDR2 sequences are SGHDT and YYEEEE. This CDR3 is CASSLRGEAFF. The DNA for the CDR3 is TGTGCCAGCAGCTTGCGGGGTGAAGCTTTCTTT.

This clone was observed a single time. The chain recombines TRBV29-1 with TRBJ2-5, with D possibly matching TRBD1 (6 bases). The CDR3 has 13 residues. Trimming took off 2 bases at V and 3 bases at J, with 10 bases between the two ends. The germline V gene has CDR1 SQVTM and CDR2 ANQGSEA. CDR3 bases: TGCAGCGTTGAAAGGGACATAGAAGAGACCCAGTACTTC. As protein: CSVERDIEETQYF.

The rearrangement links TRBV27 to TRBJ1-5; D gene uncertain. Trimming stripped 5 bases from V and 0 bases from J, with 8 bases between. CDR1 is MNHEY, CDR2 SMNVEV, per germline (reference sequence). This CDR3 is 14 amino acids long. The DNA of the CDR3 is TGTGCCAGCAGTCTCAGGTTTAGCAATCAGCCCCAGCATTTT. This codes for CASSLRFSNQPQHF.